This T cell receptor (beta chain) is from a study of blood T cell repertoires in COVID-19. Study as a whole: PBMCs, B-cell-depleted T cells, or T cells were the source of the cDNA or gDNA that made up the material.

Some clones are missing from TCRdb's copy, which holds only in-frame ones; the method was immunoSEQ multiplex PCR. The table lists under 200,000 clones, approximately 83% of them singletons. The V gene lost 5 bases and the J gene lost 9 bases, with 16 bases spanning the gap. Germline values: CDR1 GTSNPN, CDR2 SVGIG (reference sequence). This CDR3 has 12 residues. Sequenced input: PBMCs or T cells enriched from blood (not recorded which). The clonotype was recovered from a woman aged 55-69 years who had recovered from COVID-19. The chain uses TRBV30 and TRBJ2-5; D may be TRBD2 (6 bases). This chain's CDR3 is CAWALSGVAQYF. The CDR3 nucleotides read TGTGCCTGGGCCCTCTCGGGAGTGGCCCAGTACTTC.